The 6 T cell receptor beta chains presented below share a single source sample, sequenced in a study of cytomegalovirus exposure and HLA in healthy donors. Primers included in the PCR were 60 Vbeta and 13 Jbeta primers. Profiling relied on immunoSEQ multiplex PCR, and the TCRdb table lists in-frame clones only, not all of them. The sample lists about 210,000 clones, about three quarters occurring once. Sequences were obtained from PBMCs. The receptors shown here come from a male donor in good health and CMV-seronegative.

This chain joins TRBV5-1 and TRBJ2-7; D unresolved. CDR1 and CDR2 (germline): SGHRS, YFSETQ. The CDR3 extends over 14 amino acids. Between the trimmed V and J ends, which lost 4 bases and 3 bases, there was a span of 14 bases. In DNA form, the CDR3 reads TGCGCCAGCAGCCGTGAGGTCGGTAACTACGAGCAGTACTTC. It encodes CASSREVGNYEQYF.

This chain links TRBV27 with TRBJ2-2; D is ambiguous. The CDR3 sequence is 14 residues long. Germline V gene sequence: CDR1 MNHEY, CDR2 SMNVEV (reference sequence). V lost 5 bases to trimming and J lost 0 bases, with 7 bases between them. The DNA of the CDR3 is TGTGCCAGCAGTCCGAGCGCGAACACCGGGGAGCTGTTTTTT. It codes for CASSPSANTGELFF.

With respect to this clone: An end of the junction differs from the germline gene, which may be a read error. The rearrangement uses TRBV7-9 and TRBJ1-1; D is possibly TRBD1 (5 bases). The CDR3 is 15 amino acids. Germline CDR1 and CDR2: SEHNR and FQNEAQ (reference sequence). CDR3 protein: CASSWGAGLNAEAFF. The CDR3 DNA is TGTGCCAGCAGCTGGGGCGCGGGACTGAACGCTGAAGCTTTCTTT.

The rearrangement links TRBV29-1 to TRBJ1-1, with D possibly matching TRBD1 (5 bases). The V end lost 7 bases, the J end lost 3 bases, and 15 bases lay between the germline ends. CDR1 is SQVTM, CDR2 ANQGSEA, per germline. The CDR3 length is 13 residues. The CDR3 spells CSAWGGSDTEAFF. DNA of the CDR3: TGCAGCGCATGGGGGGGGTCGGACACTGAAGCTTTCTTT.

The chain is built from TRBV9 and TRBJ2-7, with D possibly being TRBD1 (6 bases). The V end was cut by 3 bases, the J end by 3 bases, with 16 bases between. This CDR3 spans 15 amino acids. The germline V gene has CDR1 SGDLS and CDR2 YYNGEE. CDR3 protein: CASSEGDGQSYEQYF. CDR3 sequence (DNA): TGTGCCAGCAGCGAGGGAGACGGACAGAGCTACGAGCAGTACTTC.

The chain links TRBV13 to TRBJ2-7; the match to TRBD2 covers 16 bases. The CDR3 extends over 19 amino acids. V lost 5 bases, J lost 4 bases, and 14 bases stayed unmatched. Germline V gene sequence: CDR1 PRHDT, CDR2 FYEKMQ (reference sequence). The CDR3 nucleotides read TGTGCCAGCAGCCGGGGACTAGCGGGGGGGTTACTACTGGGGTACGAGCAGTACTTC. Translated: CASSRGLAGGLLLGYEQYF.